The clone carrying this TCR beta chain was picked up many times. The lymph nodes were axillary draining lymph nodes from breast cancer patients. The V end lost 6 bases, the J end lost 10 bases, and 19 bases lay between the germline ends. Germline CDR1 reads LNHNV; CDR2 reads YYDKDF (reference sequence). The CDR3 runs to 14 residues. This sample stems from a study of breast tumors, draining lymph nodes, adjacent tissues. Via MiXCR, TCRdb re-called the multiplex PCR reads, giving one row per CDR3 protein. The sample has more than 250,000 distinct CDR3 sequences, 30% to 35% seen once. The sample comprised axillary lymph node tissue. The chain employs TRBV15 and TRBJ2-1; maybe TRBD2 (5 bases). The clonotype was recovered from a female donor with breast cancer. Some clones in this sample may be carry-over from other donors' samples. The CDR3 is CATSWVIGVGEQFF. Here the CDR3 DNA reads TGTGCCACCAGTTGGGTCATCGGGGTTGGAGAGCAGTTCTTC.